Sequencing of this T cell receptor beta chain was carried out in a study of T cell repertoires in cytomegalovirus infection. Study at large: HLA-B-restricted CMV epitopes that are well studied were used alongside recently identified HLA-C-restricted ones. CMV infection and matching HLA type were both indicated by public TCR beta signatures. Findings and limits, study-wide: Carriers of CMV plus the relevant HLA were identified by cumulative public TCR beta family frequency. CMV-specific HLA-C-restricted TCR beta clonotypes dominated the ex vivo response.

TCRdb fed the reads into MiXCR, producing one record per CDR3 protein. The repertoire consists of around 900,000 distinct CDR3 sequences, with roughly 31% occurring once and the leading ten covering around an eighth. This clonotype was picked up a small number of times. Its antigen is as yet unknown. The sample in question was cultured CD8+ T cells from PBMCs, obtained from culture after CMV antigen stimulation. This clonotype was sampled from a human donor in good health (CMV status not recorded). Some clones in this sample may be carry-over from other donors' samples.

The CDR3 loop reads CASSLGQMEYNEQFF. The CDR3 DNA follows: TGTGCCAGCAGCCTGGGTCAGATGGAGTACAATGAGCAGTTCTTC. J is TRBJ2-1 and V is TRBV5-6; no clear D. CDR1 and CDR2 from the germline V gene are SGHDT and YYEEEE. V was pared by 4 bases and J by 4 bases, with 15 bases between. CDR3 length: 15 amino acids.